This entry concerns a single T cell receptor (beta chain). The assay was immunoSEQ multiplex PCR, and TCRdb's table has in-frame clones only and misses some. The data show around 980,000 clones, around 78% seen once. Germline CDR1 and CDR2: MNHNS and SASEGT. The V gene lost 5 bases and the J gene lost 8 bases, with 12 bases spanning the gap. The CDR3 is made up of 12 amino acids. The data belong to a study of shared clonotypes between healthy human individuals. All donors were healthy HIV-negative adults lacking recent acute infections or vaccinations. Naive CD45RA+ and memory CD45RA-negative subsets were split from CD4+ cells.

The chain uses TRBV6-1 and TRBJ1-1; no definite D call. The receptor was derived from a man aged 18 to 29 in good health. Some clones in this sample may be carry-over from other donors' samples. The sequenced material came from memory CD4+ T cells from PBMCs. Stated subset: CD45RA-negative fraction. DNA of the CDR3: TGTGCCAGCAGTCAGGTGGCCTCCGAAGCTTTCTTT. This codes for CASSQVASEAFF.